Presented here are 9 T cell receptor beta chains from one specimen sequenced in a study of blood T cell repertoires in COVID-19. Clones were sequenced by immunoSEQ multiplex PCR, and TCRdb holds only the in-frame ones, with some missing. The table shows some 190,000 clones, with roughly 83% occurring only once. The sample was PBMCs or T cells enriched from blood (not recorded which). The source of these receptors is a man between 35 and 55 years old with acute COVID-19.

Regarding this clone: One end of the junction varies from germline; a read error may be responsible. V usage is TRBV29-1 and J usage is TRBJ1-2; possibly TRBD1 for D (5 bases). Germline-derived CDR1 and CDR2 are SQVTM and ANQGSEA. This CDR3 contains 14 residues. CDR3 in amino acids: CSVTPEQANYGYTF. In nucleotides, the CDR3 is TGCAGCGTTACCCCGGAACAGGCTAATTATGGCTACACCTTC.

The table lists this clone with a count of one. This sequence joins TRBV28 and TRBJ1-5; TRBD1 matches at 8 bases. Unmatched junction bases numbered 11, after V lost 6 bases and J lost 7 bases. Germline values: CDR1 MDHEN, CDR2 SYDVKM. This CDR3 has 15 residues. This CDR3 is CASSSGTGGRQPQHF. The CDR3 nucleotides read TGTGCCAGCAGCTCAGGGACAGGCGGTCGGCAGCCCCAGCATTTT.

This rearrangement joins TRBV27 to TRBJ1-2; a possible D gene is TRBD1 (6 bases). The germline CDR1 and CDR2 sequences are MNHEY and SMNVEV (reference sequence). The CDR3 spans 14 residues. With 5 bases removed from V and 8 bases from J, the gap between germline ends came to 18 bases. CDR3 protein: CASSPLDRPTGYTF. The CDR3 coding sequence is TGTGCCAGCAGTCCTCTAGACAGGCCCACAGGCTACACCTTC.

This clone was observed a single time. This sequence joins TRBV4-3 and TRBJ1-4, with 7 positions matching TRBD1. V lost 4 bases, J lost 8 bases, and 13 bases stayed unmatched. Germline-derived CDR1 and CDR2 are LGHNA and YSLEER. The CDR3 spans 16 residues. CDR3 coding DNA: TGCGCCAGCAGCCCCTCTTTACAGGGGACCCGGGAAAAACTGTTTTTT. Its translation: CASSPSLQGTREKLFF.

The gene calls are TRBV29-1 and TRBJ2-7, with a weak D call TRBD2 (6 bases). CDR1 SQVTM and CDR2 ANQGSEA come from the germline V gene. CDR3 length equals 11 residues. Deletions cut 7 bases from V and 1 base from J, with 8 bases between. In DNA, the CDR3 is TGCAGCGGCGGGATTTCCTACGAGCAGTACTTC. Translated: CSGGISYEQYF.

The rearrangement links TRBV3-1 (or the pseudogene TRBV3-2) to TRBJ2-7; perhaps TRBD2 as D (5 bases). Trimming took off 10 bases at V and 1 base at J, with 17 bases between the two ends. Germline CDR1 is LGHDT and CDR2 is YNNKEL (reference sequence). There are 14 residues in the CDR3. This chain's CDR3 is CATSGNPGSYEQYF. DNA of the CDR3: TGTGCCACCTCCGGAAACCCGGGATCCTACGAGCAGTACTTC.

This chain joins TRBV12-3 or TRBV12-4 and TRBJ2-2; 7 nucleotides line up with TRBD2. V dropped 5 bases and J dropped 9; count of bases not matched to a gene: 3. The length of the CDR3 is 12 residues. The DNA for the CDR3 is TGTGCCAGCAGTAGCGGGATGAGGGAGCTGTTTTTT. It codes for CASSSGMRELFF.

The chain joins TRBV2 to TRBJ2-5, with D uncertain. CDR3 length equals 11 residues. V lost 2 bases and J 5 bases, leaving 3 bases between the germline ends. The germline V gene encodes CDR1 SNHLY and CDR2 FYNNEI. The CDR3 nucleotides are TGTGCCAGCAGTGAATCGGAGACCCAGTACTTC. Its translation is CASSESETQYF.

The chain joins TRBV7-9 to TRBJ2-1, with D perhaps TRBD2 (5 bases). V shed 3 bases and J shed 1 base, with 10 bases lying between them. The CDR3 totals 15 residues. In germline, CDR1 is SEHNR, CDR2 FQNEAQ (reference sequence). The CDR3 bases are TGTGCCAGCAGCTTGGGGAGTGGGTCCTACAATGAGCAGTTCTTC. Amino acid sequence: CASSLGSGSYNEQFF.